This T cell receptor beta chain stems from a study of cytomegalovirus exposure and HLA in healthy donors. Germline-derived CDR1 and CDR2 are MRHNA and SNTAGT. V shed 3 bases and J shed 4 bases, with 13 bases lying between them. There are 15 residues in the CDR3. PCR amplification relied on 60 Vbeta primers (plus 13 Jbeta primers). Generated by immunoSEQ multiplex PCR, the TCRdb table keeps only in-frame clones and is missing some. The sample contains 90,000 to 110,000 clones, roughly 70% of which appear only once. The receptor's source is a man aged 35 to 55 in good health and CMV-seronegative. This chain connects TRBV6-4 to TRBJ2-1; TRBD2 is a possible D gene (6 bases). Sequencing was performed on PBMCs. CDR3 in amino acids: CASSEVGGRYNEQFF. The CDR3 bases are TGTGCCAGCAGTGAAGTGGGGGGACGATACAATGAGCAGTTCTTC.